This entry concerns a single T cell receptor (gamma chain). Its antigen is still unknown. Base qualities are not recorded, but no much larger clone differs from it by a single base. This record comes from a study of intestinal T cells in coeliac disease (TCRdb year 2020). In the study overall: In the TRG cohort, the mean age of coeliac patients was more than 15 years compared with about 51 years for controls, so the coeliac patients were much younger than the controls. The TCR-delta (TRD) cohort comprised duodenal biopsies from approximately ten coeliac disease patients and approximately ten non-coeliac controls. A second, larger TCR-gamma (TRG) cohort comprised duodenal biopsies from some 36 coeliac disease patients and approximately 20 non-coeliac controls.

Genomic DNA was extracted with the QIAamp DNA FFPE tissue kit from ten 5-um FFPE scrolls per case. Classification of coeliac disease based on the TCR repertoire was tested using fully anonymised formalin-fixed paraffin-embedded duodenal biopsies that were surplus to diagnostic needs. Measured from the cysteine to the phenylalanine, the CDR3 is 12 residues long. The only DNA kept is the CDR3, 36 bases in frame from the first base. CDR1 is given as VTNTFY and CDR2 as YDVSTARD, both from the germline V gene (reference sequence). V is cut back by 12 bases and J by 12 bases, with 20 bases in the junction unmatched. Paper-wide results and their limitations: TRG clustering correctly classified 51 of 54 biopsies (around 94%), with a reported leave-one-out accuracy of about 87%. FFPE-derived DNA was found to be relatively degraded, and loss of a proportion of TCR sequences in each sample was likely caused by this degradation. Repeated CDR3 amino acid sequences could not be distinguished from PCR duplicates. TRD kmer-based clustering correctly classified all 20 or so biopsies in training, with a reported leave-one-out accuracy of over 80%. Coeliac and control groups differed significantly in age, although an age-split analysis did not yield significant classification.

To prepare the library, multiplex PCR was applied. Sequencer: Ion Torrent PGM. TRG repertoires were amplified from roughly 0.2 ug of biopsy DNA using the LymphoTrack kit, whose primers carry Illumina adapters. TRG amplicons were purified with AMPure XP beads, quantified on a 2100 Bioanalyzer, and pooled equimolarly. TRG libraries were sequenced on an Ion PGM instrument. The published analysis was carried out like this. Using FastX, any read was removed if more than 10% of its nucleotides had quality scores below the third quartile calculated per patient. IMGT/HighV-QUEST was used to align reads in order to assign V, D and J genes, locate CDR3 regions and judge functionality. After the sequences were translated into amino acids, every sequence predicted to be non-functional was thrown out. CDR3s were broken into kmers both with and without positional annotation, kmer frequencies were analysed by PCA, and samples were clustered using each of the 1023 combinations of PCs 1-10. Classification was validated by leave-one-out cross-validation, re-optimising parameters on the remaining samples each time. Shannon diversity was calculated using the vegan R package from repeated random subsamples equal to the lowest read count. Identical DNA sequences were merged into single rows after TCRdb reprocessed the public reads with CATT. The V and J calls, along with clone size, are taken from TCRdb and not from the paper's own processing. In all, the sample holds 1,500 to 2,000 gamma-chain clones, and 45% to 55% of those were seen once. 7.3% of the sample belongs to the ten largest clones.

Material: a duodenal biopsy. This receptor chain uses TRGV3 and TRGJ1 or TRGJ2. The sequence was collected from a human donor with celiac disease. The nucleotide sequence is given as TGTGCCGACCTGGGACAGGCTTGGAGGAAACTCTTT. This is translated as CADLGQAWRKLF.